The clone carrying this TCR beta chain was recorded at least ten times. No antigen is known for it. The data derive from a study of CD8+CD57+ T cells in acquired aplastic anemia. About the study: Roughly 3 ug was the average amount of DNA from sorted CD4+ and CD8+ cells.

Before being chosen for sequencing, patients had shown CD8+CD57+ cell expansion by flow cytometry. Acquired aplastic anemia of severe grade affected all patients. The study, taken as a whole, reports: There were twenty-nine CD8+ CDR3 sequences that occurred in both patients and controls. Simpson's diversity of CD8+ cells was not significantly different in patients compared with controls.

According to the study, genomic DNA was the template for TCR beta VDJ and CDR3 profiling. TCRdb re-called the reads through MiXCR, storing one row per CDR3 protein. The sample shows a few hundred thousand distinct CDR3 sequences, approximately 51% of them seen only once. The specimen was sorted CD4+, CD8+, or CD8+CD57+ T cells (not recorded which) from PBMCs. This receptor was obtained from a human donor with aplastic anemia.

The CDR3 nucleotides are TGTGCCAGCAGTGAAGATTGGGCGGGGGGATTCTACAATGAGCAGTTCTTC. Its translation: CASSEDWAGGFYNEQFF. J is TRBJ2-1 and V is TRBV2; 8 bases line up with TRBD2. V was pared by 1 base and J by 3 bases, with 8 bases of the junction left unmatched. Germline-derived CDR1 and CDR2 are SNHLY and FYNNEI. This CDR3 region has 17 residues.